A selection of T cell receptor beta chains follows, all from one sample in a study of early T cells in non-severe SARS-CoV-2 infection. MiXCR was run by TCRdb on the 5' RACE reads, yielding one entry per CDR3 protein. The sample lists approximately 100,000 distinct CDR3 sequences; approximately 14% were seen once. Sequencing used whole blood. Receptors originate from an adult who was a healthcare worker with PCR-confirmed SARS-CoV-2 infection or an uninfected control (not recorded which). The CDR3 runs from the conserved cysteine through the conserved F or W. A D gene is named only where the DNA matches it firmly. Some rows have no size entry. The others give once, few or many, or a class for an expanded clone.

clone_size j_call v_call d_call cdr3_nt cdr3_aa
few TRBJ2-5 TRBV12-3/TRBV12-4 . TGTGCCAGCAGTCACCGGCTGGGTCAGGGCGCAACACGGGAGACCCAGTACTTC CASSHRLGQGATRETQYF
few TRBJ1-1 TRBV29-1 . TGCAGCGTGACAGGTGCCCTGAACACTGAAGCTTTCTTT CSVTGALNTEAFF
. TRBJ1-3 TRBV7-2 . TGTGCCAGCAGCTTAGCGTCTACAGGTCTCTCTGGAAACACCATATATTTT CASSLASTGLSGNTIYF
. TRBJ1-2 TRBV18 . TGTGCCAGCTCACCACAAGGCCTTAACTATGGCTACACCTTC CASSPQGLNYGYTF
. TRBJ2-2 TRBV7-2 . TGTGCCAGCAGCTTACACCCAGGGGGGGTAGCCGGGGAGCTGTTTTTT CASSLHPGGVAGELFF
medium-sized TRBJ1-4 TRBV27 TRBD1 TGTGCCAGCAGTTATCTCCTAGGGGGCCTCACTAATGAAAAACTGTTTTTT CASSYLLGGLTNEKLFF
. TRBJ1-1 TRBV21-1 . TGTGCCAGCAGCAAAAGGTCAACAGTGAACACTGAAGCTTTCTTT CASSKRSTVNTEAFF
. TRBJ2-3 TRBV4-3 . TGCGCCAGCAGAGCAAGAGAGGATAGCGGACAGGATACGCAGTATTTT CASRAREDSGQDTQYF
many TRBJ2-5 TRBV11-2 . TGTGCCAGCAGCGGAAGGGAGCCCGTCCCTCAAGAGACCCAGTACTTC CASSGREPVPQETQYF
many TRBJ2-7 TRBV12-3/TRBV12-4 . TGTGCCAGCAGTTCCTTCTACGAGCAGTACTTC CASSSFYEQYF
few TRBJ2-7 TRBV29-1 . TGCAGCGTTGCCGGGGTCTACGAGCAGTACTTC CSVAGVYEQYF
few TRBJ2-3 TRBV12-3/TRBV12-4 TRBD2 TGTGCCAGCAGTTTTACTAGCGGGGGGAGGACAGATACGCAGTATTTT CASSFTSGGRTDTQYF
many TRBJ2-5 TRBV7-6 TRBD2 TGTGCCAGCAGCTACGACTCCGGGACTACCCGAGAGACCCAGTACTTC CASSYDSGTTRETQYF
. TRBJ2-3 TRBV24-1 . TGTGCCACCAGTGATTTTGAAACTAGCACAGATACGCAGTATTTT CATSDFETSTDTQYF
. TRBJ1-2 TRBV28 TRBD1 TGTGCCAGCAGTACAGGGGTTGGCTACACCTTC CASSTGVGYTF
many TRBJ2-3 TRBV24-1 . TGTGCCACCACCGACTCTGGCAAACACACAGATACGCAGTATTTT CATTDSGKHTDTQYF
once TRBJ2-3 TRBV29-1 . TGCAGCGTTTCTGAGGGGGGAAGCACAGATACGCAGTATTTT CSVSEGGSTDTQYF
few TRBJ2-6 TRBV7-3 . TGTGCCAGCAGCGTGCGGACGTCCTCTGGGGCCAACGTCCTGACTTTC CASSVRTSSGANVLTF
many TRBJ2-7 TRBV7-6 . TGTGCCAGCAGCTTAGCAGAGGGATTAAATTCCTACGAGCAGTACTTC CASSLAEGLNSYEQYF
few TRBJ1-2 TRBV2 . TGTGCCAGCAGCGGGAACAGGGTCTCGAACTATGGCTACACCTTC CASSGNRVSNYGYTF
many TRBJ1-2 TRBV12-3/TRBV12-4 . TGTGCCAGCAGTTTCGCGGGGAACTATGGCTACACCTTC CASSFAGNYGYTF
. TRBJ1-4 TRBV6-4 TRBD1 TGTGCCAGCAAGGGACAGGCCTATGGGACTAATGAAAAACTGTTTTTT CASKGQAYGTNEKLFF
few TRBJ2-3 TRBV21-1 . TGTGCCAGCAGCAAAGGGGATTGGACTAGCGGGGGTTTCGCAGATACGCAGTATTTT CASSKGDWTSGGFADTQYF
few TRBJ1-1 TRBV12-3/TRBV12-4 . TGTGCCAGCAGTTTTACCCTAACAACGACTGAAGCTTTCTTT CASSFTLTTTEAFF
few TRBJ1-1 TRBV29-1 . TGCAGCGTTGCCCGGCGGCTCGCGGGACCTGAAGCTTTCTTT CSVARRLAGPEAFF
. TRBJ2-1 TRBV5-1 TRBD1 TGCGCCAGCGTCCCTTCCGGGACAGGAGCCTACAATGAGCAGTTCTTC CASVPSGTGAYNEQFF
many TRBJ1-6 TRBV7-9 TRBD1 TGTGCCAGCAGCTCAGGGGGTTCGGGCTCACCCCTCCACTTT CASSSGGSGSPLHF
. TRBJ2-3 TRBV12-3/TRBV12-4 . TGTGCCAGCAGTGACATTACAGATACGCAGTATTTT CASSDITDTQYF
. TRBJ1-5 TRBV21-1 . TGTGCCAGCAGCAAAGCGCGTAGACCGACGGGGCAGCCCCAGCATTTT CASSKARRPTGQPQHF
. TRBJ2-1 TRBV29-1 . TGCAGCGTTGTCCCCCAGACTAGCAATGAGCAGTTCTTC CSVVPQTSNEQFF
few TRBJ1-2 TRBV7-3 TRBD1 TGTGCCAGCAGCTCCATAGTAGGACAGGGGATCTATGGCTACACCTTC CASSSIVGQGIYGYTF
few TRBJ1-5 TRBV6-2/TRBV6-3 TRBD1 TGTGCCAGCAGAGGTCTCGGGACAGGGAGTCAGCCCCAGCATTTT CASRGLGTGSQPQHF
few TRBJ2-1 TRBV20-1 TRBD1 TGCAGTGCATGGACAGGGGGTACCTACAATGAGCAGTTCTTC CSAWTGGTYNEQFF
. TRBJ2-1 TRBV7-2 . TGTGCCAGCAGGGGGGACTACAATGAGCAGTTCTTC CASRGDYNEQFF
many TRBJ1-5 TRBV10-1 . TGCGCCAGCAGTGAAGGGGGTATTAGTCAGCCCCAGCATTTT CASSEGGISQPQHF
few TRBJ1-5 TRBV18 . TGTGCCAGCTCACCAGGGACGGTTAATCAGCCCCAGCATTTT CASSPGTVNQPQHF
. TRBJ1-6 TRBV7-9 . TGTGCCAGCAGCTACCGGGCGGACAGAAATTCACCCCTCCACTTT CASSYRADRNSPLHF
few TRBJ1-1 TRBV7-9 . TGTGCCAGCAGCTCACAGGAGAACACTGAAGCTTTCTTT CASSSQENTEAFF
. TRBJ1-1 TRBV29-1 . TGCAGCGTAACATCCTTGCGGGGGAACACTGAAGCTTTCTTT CSVTSLRGNTEAFF
many TRBJ1-5 TRBV29-1 . TGCAGCGTTGCTCATGGGGGAGGGAGCAATCAGCCCCAGCATTTT CSVAHGGGSNQPQHF
. TRBJ2-6 TRBV29-1 . TGCAGCGTCGTCTACTCTCTGGGAGCCAACGTCCTGACTTTC CSVVYSLGANVLTF
. TRBJ1-6 TRBV10-3 . TGTGCCATCGGCCAGGGCAATTCACCCCTCCACTTT CAIGQGNSPLHF
few TRBJ2-5 TRBV7-8 . TGTGCCAGCAGCTTAGCCCCGCTTCGACGGGAGACCCAGTACTTC CASSLAPLRRETQYF
few TRBJ1-6 TRBV11-2 TRBD1 TGTGCCAGCAGAACCGACAGGGTCTCACCCCTCCACTTT CASRTDRVSPLHF
few TRBJ2-5 TRBV6-1 . TGTGCCAGCAGTATACAGCCCCTAGCTAAAGAGACCCAGTACTTC CASSIQPLAKETQYF
many TRBJ1-4 TRBV6-5 . TGTGCCAGCAGTTCAAACCAAGAAAAACTGTTTTTT CASSSNQEKLFF
. TRBJ2-1 TRBV20-1 TRBD2 TGCAGTGCCTCAAGCCGACTAGCGGGTTACAATGAGCAGTTCTTC CSASSRLAGYNEQFF
. TRBJ1-1 TRBV18 . TGTGCCAGCTCATCATTCGGCGTGAACACTGAAGCTTTCTTT CASSSFGVNTEAFF
. TRBJ2-2 TRBV6-6 TRBD1 TGTGCCAGCAGTTACAGGACAGGGGGCACCGGGGAGCTGTTTTTT CASSYRTGGTGELFF
. TRBJ1-1 TRBV29-1 . TGCAGCGTTGAAGGAAGGTCAGGGAGGAGTGGTGGCGACACTGAAGCTTTCTTT CSVEGRSGRSGGDTEAFF
few TRBJ2-7 TRBV5-1 TRBD1 TGCGCCAGCAGCTCGGACAGGGCGGGATACGAGCAGTACTTC CASSSDRAGYEQYF
. TRBJ2-3 TRBV4-2 . TGTGCCAGCAGCCAAGAAGAACAGGTGACAGATACGCAGTATTTT CASSQEEQVTDTQYF
few TRBJ1-4 TRBV11-2 . TGTGCCAGCAGCTTACACAGGCGAGGTGAAAAACTGTTTTTT CASSLHRRGEKLFF
. TRBJ2-5 TRBV7-6 . TGTGCCAGCAGCTTTGACCCCGGGGAGACCCAGTACTTC CASSFDPGETQYF